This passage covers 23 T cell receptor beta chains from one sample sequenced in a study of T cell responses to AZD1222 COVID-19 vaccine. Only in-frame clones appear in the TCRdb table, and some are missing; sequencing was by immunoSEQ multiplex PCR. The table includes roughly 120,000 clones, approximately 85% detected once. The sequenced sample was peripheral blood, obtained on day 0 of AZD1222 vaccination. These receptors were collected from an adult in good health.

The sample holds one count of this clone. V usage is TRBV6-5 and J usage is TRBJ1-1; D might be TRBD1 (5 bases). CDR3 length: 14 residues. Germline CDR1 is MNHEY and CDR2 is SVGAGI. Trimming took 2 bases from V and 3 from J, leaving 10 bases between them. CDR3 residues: CASSYDSPYTEAFF. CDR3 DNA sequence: TGTGCCAGCAGTTACGACAGTCCATACACTGAAGCTTTCTTT.

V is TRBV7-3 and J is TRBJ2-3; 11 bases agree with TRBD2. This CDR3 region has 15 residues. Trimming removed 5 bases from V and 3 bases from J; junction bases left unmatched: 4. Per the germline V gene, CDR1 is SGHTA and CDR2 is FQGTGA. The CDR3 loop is CASSHSGGATDTQYF. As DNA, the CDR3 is TGTGCCAGCAGCCATAGCGGGGGGGCAACAGATACGCAGTATTTT.

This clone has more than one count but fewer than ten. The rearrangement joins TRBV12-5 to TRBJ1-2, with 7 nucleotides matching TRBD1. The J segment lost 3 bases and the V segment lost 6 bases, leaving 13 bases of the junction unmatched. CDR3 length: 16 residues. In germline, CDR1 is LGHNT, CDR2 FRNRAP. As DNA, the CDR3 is TGTGCTAGTGGGCCTCCCACAGGGGAGGTTTACTATGGCTACACCTTC. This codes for CASGPPTGEVYYGYTF.

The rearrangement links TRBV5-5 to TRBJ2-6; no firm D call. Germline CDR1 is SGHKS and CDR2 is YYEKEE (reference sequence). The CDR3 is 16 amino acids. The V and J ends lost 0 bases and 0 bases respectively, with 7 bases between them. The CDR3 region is CASSLEGISGANVLTF. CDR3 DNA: TGTGCCAGCAGCTTGGAAGGGATCTCTGGGGCCAACGTCCTGACTTTC.

Here the CDR3 reads CASSLAGAVEQYF. The CDR3 region has the DNA TGTGCCAGCAGCTTGGCAGGGGCGGTCGAGCAGTACTTC. The J gene is TRBJ2-7, the V gene TRBV5-4, with D perhaps matching TRBD1 (6 bases). Trimming removed 0 bases from V and 6 bases from J, with 10 bases in between. Germline lookup yields CDR1 SGHNT and CDR2 YYREEE (reference sequence). There are 13 residues in the CDR3. The complete variable domain, with remaining parts taken from reference TRBV5-4 and TRBJ2-7, reads ETGVTQSPTHLIKTRGQQVTLRCSSQSGHNTVSWYQQALGQGPQFIFQYYREEENGRGNFPPRFSGLQFPNYSSELNVNALELDDSALYLCASSLAGAVEQYFGPGTRLTVT.

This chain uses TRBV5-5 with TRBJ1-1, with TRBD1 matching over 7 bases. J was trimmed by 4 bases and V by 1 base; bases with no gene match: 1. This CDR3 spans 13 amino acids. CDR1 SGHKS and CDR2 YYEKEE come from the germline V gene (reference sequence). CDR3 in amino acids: CASSLTGATEAFF. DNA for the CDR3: TGTGCCAGCAGCTTGACAGGGGCCACTGAAGCTTTCTTT.

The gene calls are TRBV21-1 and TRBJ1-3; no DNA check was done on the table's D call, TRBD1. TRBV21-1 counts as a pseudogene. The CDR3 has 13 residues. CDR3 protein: CATLPTGPNTIYF. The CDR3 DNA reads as TGTGCCACCCTCCCGACAGGGCCAAACACCATATATTTT.

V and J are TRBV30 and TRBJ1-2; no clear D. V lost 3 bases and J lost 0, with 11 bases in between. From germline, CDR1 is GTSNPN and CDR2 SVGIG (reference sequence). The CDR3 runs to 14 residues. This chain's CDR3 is CAWRQSPTNYGYTF. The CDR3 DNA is TGTGCCTGGAGACAGAGCCCAACTAACTATGGCTACACCTTC.

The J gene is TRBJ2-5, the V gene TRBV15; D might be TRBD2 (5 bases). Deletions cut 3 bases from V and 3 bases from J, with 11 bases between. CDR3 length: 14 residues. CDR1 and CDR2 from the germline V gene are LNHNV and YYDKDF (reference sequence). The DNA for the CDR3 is TGTGCCACCAGCAGCAGCGGTAGCGAAGAGACCCAGTACTTC. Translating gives CATSSSGSEETQYF.

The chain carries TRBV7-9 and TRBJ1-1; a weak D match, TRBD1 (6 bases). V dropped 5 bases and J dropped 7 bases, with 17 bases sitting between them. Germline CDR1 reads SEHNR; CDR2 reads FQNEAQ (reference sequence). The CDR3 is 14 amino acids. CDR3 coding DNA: TGTGCCAGCAGCCGCGTGGAGGGAGGGGGTGAAGCTTTCTTT. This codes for CASSRVEGGGEAFF.

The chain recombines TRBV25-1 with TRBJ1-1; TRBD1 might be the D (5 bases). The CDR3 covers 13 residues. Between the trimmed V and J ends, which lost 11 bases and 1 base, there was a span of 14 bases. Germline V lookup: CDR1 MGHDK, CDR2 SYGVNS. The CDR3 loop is CAVGGEPNTEAFF. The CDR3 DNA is TGTGCCGTTGGGGGGGAACCGAACACTGAAGCTTTCTTT.

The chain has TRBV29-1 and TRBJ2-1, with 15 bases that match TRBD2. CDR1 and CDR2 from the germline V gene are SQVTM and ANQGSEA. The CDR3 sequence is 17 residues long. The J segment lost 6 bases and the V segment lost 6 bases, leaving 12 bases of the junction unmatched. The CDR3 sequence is CSVVRTSGGAFLNEQFF. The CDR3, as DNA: TGCAGCGTCGTTAGGACTAGCGGGGGGGCGTTTCTCAATGAGCAGTTCTTC.

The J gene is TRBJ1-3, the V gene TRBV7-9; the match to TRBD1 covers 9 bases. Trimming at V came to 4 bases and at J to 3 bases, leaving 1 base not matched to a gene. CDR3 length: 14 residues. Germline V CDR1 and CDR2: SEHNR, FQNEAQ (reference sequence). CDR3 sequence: CASSSTGGGNTIYF. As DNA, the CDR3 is TGTGCCAGCAGCTCGACAGGGGGTGGAAACACCATATATTTT.

The CDR3 DNA is TGTGCCAGCACTAGACAGGGGAATGAAAAACTGTTTTTT. It encodes CASTRQGNEKLFF. The rearrangement uses TRBV6-5 and TRBJ1-4, with TRBD1 matching 8 bases. V shed 7 bases and J 5 bases; nucleotides not matched to a gene: 3. CDR3 length: 13 residues. CDR1 is MNHEY, CDR2 SVGAGI, per germline.

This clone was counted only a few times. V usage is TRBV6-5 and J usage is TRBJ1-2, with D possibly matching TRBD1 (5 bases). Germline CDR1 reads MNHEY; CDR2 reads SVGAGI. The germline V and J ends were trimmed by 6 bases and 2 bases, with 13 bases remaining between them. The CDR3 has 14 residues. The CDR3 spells CASRRGEGNYGYTF. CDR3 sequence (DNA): TGTGCCAGCAGGCGGGGGGAGGGGAACTATGGCTACACCTTC.

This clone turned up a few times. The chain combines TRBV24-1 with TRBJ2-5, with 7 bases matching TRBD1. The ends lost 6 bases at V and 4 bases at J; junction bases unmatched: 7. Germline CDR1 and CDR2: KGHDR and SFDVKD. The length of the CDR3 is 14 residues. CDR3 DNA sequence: TGTGCCACCAGTCCTGGACAGGTTGGAGAGACCCAGTACTTC. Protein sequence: CATSPGQVGETQYF.

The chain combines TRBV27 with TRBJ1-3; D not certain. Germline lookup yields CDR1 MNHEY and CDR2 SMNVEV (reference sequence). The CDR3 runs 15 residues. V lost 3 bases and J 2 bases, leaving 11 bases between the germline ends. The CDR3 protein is CASSFSRLAGNTIYF. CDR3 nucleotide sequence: TGTGCCAGCAGTTTTTCGAGGCTTGCTGGAAACACCATATATTTT.

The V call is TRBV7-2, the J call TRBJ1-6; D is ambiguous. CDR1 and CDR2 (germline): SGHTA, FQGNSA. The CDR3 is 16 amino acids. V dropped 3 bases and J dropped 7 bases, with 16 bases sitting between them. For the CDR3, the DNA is TGTGCCAGCAGCTTGCGACCCCTTAAAGGGAATTCACCCCTCCACTTT. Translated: CASSLRPLKGNSPLHF.

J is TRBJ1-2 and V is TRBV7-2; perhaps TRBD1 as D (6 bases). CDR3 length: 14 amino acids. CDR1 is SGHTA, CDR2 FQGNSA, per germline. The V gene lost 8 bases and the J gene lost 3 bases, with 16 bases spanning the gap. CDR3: CASAEGGVDYGYTF. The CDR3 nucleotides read TGTGCCAGCGCGGAGGGGGGGGTTGACTATGGCTACACCTTC.

The CDR3 DNA sequence: TGTGCCACTGGGGACAGGAGCCCCTCTGGAAACACCATATATTTT. Residues: CATGDRSPSGNTIYF. V gene TRBV19 combines with J gene TRBJ1-3, with 8 bases identical to TRBD1. Germline CDR1 LNHDA, CDR2 SQIVND (reference sequence). V trimming: 10 bases; J trimming: 0 bases; junction bases outside the gene matches: 8. The CDR3 contains 15 residues.

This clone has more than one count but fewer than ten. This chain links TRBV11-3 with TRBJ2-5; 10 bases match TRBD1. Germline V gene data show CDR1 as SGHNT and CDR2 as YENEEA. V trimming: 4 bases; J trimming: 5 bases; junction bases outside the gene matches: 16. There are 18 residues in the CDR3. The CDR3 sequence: CASSSPRETGGLGETQYF. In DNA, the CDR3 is TGTGCCAGCAGCTCTCCCCGGGAGACAGGGGGCTTGGGCGAGACCCAGTACTTC.

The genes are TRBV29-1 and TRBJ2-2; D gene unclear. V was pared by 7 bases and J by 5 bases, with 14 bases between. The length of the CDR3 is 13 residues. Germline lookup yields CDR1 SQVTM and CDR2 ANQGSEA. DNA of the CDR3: TGCAGCGCAGACCCCTCTAGGACCGGGGAGCTGTTTTTT. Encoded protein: CSADPSRTGELFF.

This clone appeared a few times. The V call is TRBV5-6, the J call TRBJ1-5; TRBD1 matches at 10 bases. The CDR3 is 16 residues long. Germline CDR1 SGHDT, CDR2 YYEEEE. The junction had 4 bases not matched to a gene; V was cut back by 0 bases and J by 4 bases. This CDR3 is CASSLGTGGPNQPQHF. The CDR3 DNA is TGTGCCAGCAGCTTGGGGACAGGGGGTCCTAATCAGCCCCAGCATTTT.